Sequencing of this T cell receptor beta chain was carried out in a study of T cells in Graves' hyperthyroidism and ophthalmopathy (dated 2019 in TCRdb). Study-level background: Peripheral blood was sampled at the time of initial diagnosis, prior to any treatment. Once sampling was done, hyperthyroidism patients were given methimazole at a starting dose of 30 mg daily, whereas ophthalmopathy patients were given high-dose intravenous methylprednisolone. To identify distinguishing TCR V-J signatures, a discovery cohort of about 95 patients was used, comprising 43 with Graves' ophthalmopathy and some 57 with stable Graves' hyperthyroidism. The paper describes TCR Vbeta CDR3 sequencing of 120 to 150 peripheral blood samples, made up of some 42 ophthalmopathy patients, more than 70 hyperthyroidism patients and 17 progressor patients. Prospective prediction of ophthalmopathy was tested in an independent validation cohort of some 19 hyperthyroidism patients and 15 to 17 patients who later progressed to ophthalmopathy. Thyroid tissue and blood T-cell repertoires from six or seven Graves' hyperthyroidism patients were also compared in the study. The 100 discovery patients were randomly divided into training and test sets at a 7:3 ratio. Results the study describes overall, beyond this receptor: Most expanded thyroid clonotypes (frequency above 0.001) were also detected in blood, suggesting blood repertoires may reflect thyroid immune responses. Sample size was not statistically predetermined, and blinding of investigators to group allocation was not performed. In validation, the model predicted progression to ophthalmopathy with over 65% sensitivity and less than 80% specificity, a median of about 6 months before onset. A model built on a 13 V-J signature distinguished ophthalmopathy from stable hyperthyroidism, reaching around 88% sensitivity and about 81% specificity in cross-validation and 80%/75% in testing.

This clonotype came up once. The target of this receptor is not known. No qualities accompany the bases; no much larger clone lies one base away. One read yields weak evidence. The CDR3 numbers 14 residues from cysteine through phenylalanine. The sequence is cut down to CDR3 DNA, 42 bases in frame from base 1. CDR1 and CDR2 (ENHRY, SYGVKD) derive from the germline V gene. From V the trimming removes 10 bases and from J it removes 8 bases, while the gene matches leave 11 bases of the junction unaccounted for. Stable Graves' hyperthyroidism was defined as no progression to ophthalmopathy during 18 months of follow-up. The hyperthyroidism patients were between 18 and 65 years old and newly diagnosed, with a disease duration of less than 2 months. The study excluded patients with uncontrolled infections, other autoimmune diseases, pregnancy or lactation. Clinical symptoms, serum thyroxine and TRAb, thyroid ultrasound, and orbital computed tomography formed the basis for the diagnoses. PBMCs were isolated from more than 9 ml of fresh peripheral blood by Ficoll-Paque density gradient centrifugation. Total RNA was extracted with Trizol reagent, and quality was checked on an Agilent 2100 Bioanalyzer.

The TCR beta CDR3 regions were amplified from RNA transcripts. The TCR CDR3 was subjected to a first round of RT-PCR using the HTBI primer set and the Qiagen OneStep RT-PCR kit. Libraries were constructed in a second round of multiplex PCR, after which size selection and purification were performed. Sequencing of the libraries was done on an Illumina HiSeq2000 using paired-end 100 bp reads. Regarding the original processing steps: SOAPnuke was used to process the raw data, throwing out any read that contained adapters or uncalled bases, had a mean Phred below 15, or lacked an exact constant-primer or identifier match. COPE v1.2.5 was used to merge the high-quality paired reads, and each unique nucleotide sequence was defined as a clonotype. MiTCR v1.1 was used to align the clonotypes against IMGT TRBV, TRBD and TRBJ reference segments. The analysis included only V-J combinations with a frequency above 0.0001, which together covered roughly 99% of the repertoires. A TCS score was defined as the ratio between F50 (clonal expansion) and ExV (chaos), using BLOSUM62-based TCRdist between CDR3 peptides within each V-J. Welch's t-statistics and random forest reduced several hundred V-J features to fewer than 15, which were used in a naive Bayes classifier (R e1071). The Morisita-Horn index was used to measure how similar the thyroid and blood repertoires were. The public reads were reprocessed in TCRdb via fastp at Q25 and MiXCR, keeping in-frame beta chains. Merged by CDR3 protein, the rows form single entries marked with the most common genes and DNA. Clone size and V and J calls follow TCRdb, not the original study. This sample has roughly 800,000 distinct CDR3 sequences in its table, and about two fifths of those were observed once. Jointly, the top ten make up 7.5% to 9.5% of the sample.

Sequenced material: blood. This receptor was taken from a man between 18 and 29 years old with Graves' hyperthyroidism. The sequence links TRBV10-3 to TRBJ1-4, with 9 bases in between that match TRBD1. The DNA sequence is given as TGTGCCAGCTATCCGGGACAGGGCCGGGAAAAACTGTTTTTT. This encodes CASYPGQGREKLFF.